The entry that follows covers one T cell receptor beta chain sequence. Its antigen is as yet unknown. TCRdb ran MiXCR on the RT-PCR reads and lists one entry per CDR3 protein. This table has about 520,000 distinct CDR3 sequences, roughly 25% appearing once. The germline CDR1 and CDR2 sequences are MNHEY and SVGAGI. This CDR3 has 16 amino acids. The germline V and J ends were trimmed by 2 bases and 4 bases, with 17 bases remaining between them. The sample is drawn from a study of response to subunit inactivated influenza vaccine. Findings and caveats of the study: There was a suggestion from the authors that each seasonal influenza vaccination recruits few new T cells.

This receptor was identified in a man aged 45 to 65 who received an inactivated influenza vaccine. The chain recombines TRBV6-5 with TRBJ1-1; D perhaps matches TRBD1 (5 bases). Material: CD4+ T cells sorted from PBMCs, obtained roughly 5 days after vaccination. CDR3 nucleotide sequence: TGTGCCAGCAGTTACCTGGCAGGGAGGAAGTCCACTGAAGCTTTCTTT. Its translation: CASSYLAGRKSTEAFF.